Listed here are 18 T cell receptor beta chains from one sample, sequenced in a study of T cell changes during pregnancy in multiple sclerosis. Profiling relied on immunoSEQ multiplex PCR, and the TCRdb table lists in-frame clones only, not all of them. The sample lists some 40,000 clones, over 75% occurring once. Sequencing used CD8+ T cells from peripheral blood mononuclear cells, obtained in the first trimester of pregnancy. The receptors originated from a female donor with multiple sclerosis, enrolled in a pregnancy study.

This chain connects TRBV7-8 to TRBJ2-2; TRBD1 aligns across 11 bases. Germline CDR1 SGHVS, CDR2 FQNEAQ. The length of the CDR3 is 16 residues. V was pared by 5 bases and J by 3 bases, with 5 bases of the junction left unmatched. The CDR3: CASSPGTGGYTGELFF. The CDR3 DNA reads TGTGCCAGCAGCCCAGGGACAGGGGGATACACCGGGGAGCTGTTTTTT.

The chain couples TRBV29-1 to TRBJ1-2, with 9 bases matching TRBD1. The CDR3 extends over 12 amino acids. CDR1 and CDR2 from the germline V gene are SQVTM and ANQGSEA. The V and J ends lost 6 bases and 3 bases, in that order; junction bases with no gene match: 2. This chain's CDR3 is CSVRTGDYGYTF. The CDR3 nucleotides are TGCAGCGTCCGGACAGGGGACTATGGCTACACCTTC.

The gene calls are TRBV6-6 and TRBJ1-1; TRBD1 agrees at 11 bases. The V segment lost 8 bases and the J segment 1 base; nucleotides outside the gene matches: 3. This CDR3 contains 14 residues. From germline, CDR1 is MNHNY and CDR2 SVGAGI (reference sequence). The chain's CDR3 is CASLGTGGNTEAFF. The CDR3 DNA reads TGTGCCAGCCTCGGGACAGGGGGGAACACTGAAGCTTTCTTT.

About this clone itself: The same CDR3 can be traced to other DNA sequences in this sample. J is TRBJ1-1 and V is TRBV9, with no clear D. The V and J ends lost 0 bases and 4 bases respectively, with 4 bases between them. Germline V gene sequence: CDR1 SGDLS, CDR2 YYNGEE. This CDR3 region has 12 residues. The CDR3 region has the DNA TGTGCCAGCAGCGTAGGCGGCACTGAAGCTTTCTTT. Encoded protein: CASSVGGTEAFF. Based on the CDR3 plus reference TRBV9 and TRBJ1-1, the full variable domain is DSGVTQTPKHLITATGQRVTLRCSPRSGDLSVYWYQQSLDQGLQFLIQYYNGEERAKGNILERFSAQQFPDLHSELNLSSLELGDSALYFCASSVGGTEAFFGQGTRLTVV.

The count of this clone is one. This rearrangement joins TRBV7-8 to TRBJ1-5; D is unresolved. Germline CDR1 reads SGHVS; CDR2 reads FQNEAQ. The CDR3 contains 15 residues. Deletions cut 8 bases from V and 0 bases from J, with 14 bases between. The CDR3: CASGERRISNQPQHF. CDR3 bases: TGTGCCAGCGGGGAGCGGCGGATTAGCAATCAGCCCCAGCATTTT. Combining the CDR3 with reference TRBV7-8 and TRBJ1-5 gives the whole variable domain GAGVSQSPRYKVAKRGQDVALRCDPISGHVSLFWYQQALGQGPEFLTYFQNEAQLDKSGLPSDRFFAERPEGSVSTLKIQRTQQEDSAVYLCASGERRISNQPQHFGDGTRLSIL.

The chain uses TRBV5-6 and TRBJ2-3; no clear D gene. Trimming took off 7 bases at V and 4 bases at J, with 19 bases between the two ends. The CDR3 has 15 amino acids. CDR1 SGHDT and CDR2 YYEEEE come from the germline V gene. The CDR3 region is CASGPFGAASDTQYF. For the CDR3, the DNA is TGTGCCAGCGGCCCTTTTGGCGCGGCCTCAGATACGCAGTATTTT.

The gene calls are TRBV7-9 and TRBJ2-7, with D perhaps TRBD1 (5 bases). Germline V gene sequence: CDR1 SEHNR, CDR2 FQNEAQ (reference sequence). Trimming stripped 1 base from V and 6 bases from J, with 16 bases between. The CDR3 length is 15 residues. CDR3 region: CASSLVERGVFEQYF. CDR3 DNA: TGTGCCAGCAGCTTAGTAGAAAGGGGTGTCTTCGAGCAGTACTTC.

The CDR3 spells CASSVGDSSYEQYF. The CDR3 DNA reads as TGTGCCAGCAGCGTTGGGGACAGTTCCTACGAGCAGTACTTC. V gene TRBV9 combines with J gene TRBJ2-7, with 7 bases that match TRBD1. This CDR3 region has 14 residues. J gave up 1 base and V 2 bases, and 3 bases lay outside the gene matches. The germline V gene has CDR1 SGDLS and CDR2 YYNGEE.

This clone was recorded only once. One end of the junction fails to match germline, which may point to a read error. The chain is built from TRBV7-7 and TRBJ2-1, with 10 positions matching TRBD2. The CDR3 consists of 18 residues. From germline, CDR1 is SSHAT and CDR2 FNYEAQ (reference sequence). Here the CDR3 DNA reads TGTGCTAGCAGCTTAGGCACTAGCGGGGCCAGCTCCTACAATGAGCAGTTCTTC. Its protein is CASSLGTSGASSYNEQFF.

V usage is TRBV4-3 and J usage is TRBJ1-2; TRBD1 matches at 7 bases. The CDR3 has 13 amino acids. The germline V gene encodes CDR1 LGHNA and CDR2 YSLEER. J was trimmed by 6 bases and V by 1 base; bases with no gene match: 2. This chain's CDR3 is CASSQGQGHGYTF. CDR3 sequence (DNA): TGCGCCAGCAGCCAAGGACAGGGCCATGGCTACACCTTC.

V gene TRBV29-1 combines with J gene TRBJ1-1; 9 nucleotides agree with TRBD1. This CDR3 contains 14 residues. The V gene's germline CDR1 is SQVTM and CDR2 ANQGSEA. With 1 base clipped from V and 8 bases from J, the junction kept 8 bases outside the gene matches. DNA of the CDR3: TGCAGCGTTGAAGGAACAGGGGGCGCTTGGGAAGCTTTCTTT. Residues: CSVEGTGGAWEAFF.

V and J are TRBV9 and TRBJ2-5; 11 bases are a match to TRBD1. Germline V gene data show CDR1 as SGDLS and CDR2 as YYNGEE. V shed 7 bases, J shed 5 bases, and the junction held 7 bases outside the gene matches. There are 14 residues in the CDR3. The CDR3 sequence is CASQGQGARETQYF. The CDR3 DNA reads TGTGCCAGCCAAGGACAGGGGGCGCGGGAGACCCAGTACTTC.

The rearrangement links TRBV28 to TRBJ1-4; D ambiguous. The CDR3 runs 13 residues. V dropped 3 bases and J dropped 4 bases, with 6 bases sitting between them. The V gene's germline CDR1 is MDHEN and CDR2 SYDVKM. The CDR3: CASSLAVNEKLFF. In DNA, the CDR3 is TGTGCCAGCAGTTTGGCGGTTAATGAAAAACTGTTTTTT.

This sequence joins TRBV6-5 and TRBJ2-3; the D is unclear. Trimming left V 6 bases short and J 4 bases short, with 2 bases between. This CDR3 is 10 amino acids long. Germline V gene data show CDR1 as MNHEY and CDR2 as SVGAGI. The CDR3 spells CASSADTQYF. The CDR3 DNA is TGTGCCAGCAGCGCAGATACGCAGTATTTT.

This chain connects TRBV7-2 to TRBJ2-1, with 10 nucleotides matching TRBD2. The V gene's germline CDR1 is SGHTA and CDR2 FQGNSA. The CDR3 loop spans 15 amino acids. V was clipped by 3 bases and J by 4 bases; unmatched bases: 3. CDR3 DNA sequence: TGTGCCAGCAGCTTTAGCGGGGGGAGGTACAATGAGCAGTTCTTC. Protein product: CASSFSGGRYNEQFF.

The chain carries TRBV10-3 and TRBJ2-2, with unresolved D. Trimming left V 10 bases short and J 1 base short, with 16 bases between. The CDR3 runs 15 residues. CDR1 is ENHRY and CDR2 is SYGVKD in the germline V gene. The CDR3 region is CASSPLQENTGELFF. In DNA form, the CDR3 reads TGTGCCAGTTCCCCACTTCAGGAGAACACCGGGGAGCTGTTTTTT.

This clone is a singleton in its sample. CDR3 residues: CASSIRGNTEAFF. The CDR3 DNA reads TGTGCCAGCAGCATCAGGGGCAACACTGAAGCTTTCTTT. The chain is built from TRBV6-5 and TRBJ1-1, with D perhaps TRBD1 (6 bases). Germline values: CDR1 MNHEY, CDR2 SVGAGI. Between the trimmed V and J ends, which lost 6 bases and 2 bases, there was a span of 10 bases. The CDR3 is made up of 13 amino acids.

The sample holds one count of this clone. This rearrangement joins TRBV5-6 to TRBJ2-1; 9 bases are shared with TRBD2. This CDR3 is 15 amino acids long. Germline values: CDR1 SGHDT, CDR2 YYEEEE. Germline trimming cut 0 bases from V and 5 bases from J; bases unmatched to any gene: 3. The CDR3 sequence: CASSLGRGGHNEQFF. CDR3 in DNA: TGTGCCAGCAGCTTGGGGCGGGGGGGCCACAATGAGCAGTTCTTC.